A selection of T cell receptor beta chains follows, all from one sample in a study of blood T cell repertoires in COVID-19. Produced via immunoSEQ multiplex PCR; TCRdb's table is partial and in-frame only. In the table there are about 65,000 clones, over 75% of which are singletons. The sequenced sample was peripheral blood. The receptors originated from an elderly man with acute or convalescent COVID-19. Each CDR3 is given without its conserved first and last residue. Fields, in order: V gene, clone size, J gene, CDR3 protein. Rows give clone size only sometimes, using once, few, many, or a class for an expanded clone.

TRBV6-5	.	TRBJ2-1	ASSYTGYNEQF
TRBV29-1	.	TRBJ2-7	SVVVQPYEQY
TRBV7-8	few	TRBJ1-1	ASSLGTIRDSLNTEAF
TRBV5-1	.	TRBJ1-1	ASSFAVLTEAF
TRBV3-1/TRBV3-2	.	TRBJ2-1	ASSLRGGSYNEQF
TRBV28	.	TRBJ2-7	ASNSPGTSGEKYEQY
TRBV6-5	.	TRBJ1-1	ATRDRGFSTEAF
TRBV18	.	TRBJ1-6	ASSLDRVASPLH
TRBV21-1	.	TRBJ1-6	ASSITPTGHDSPLH
TRBV7-8	.	TRBJ1-1	ASSLYEGNTEAF
TRBV29-1	.	TRBJ1-5	SVGGDGGNQPQH
TRBV5-6	.	TRBJ1-4	ASSRRQGGSEKLF
TRBV5-1	.	TRBJ1-6	ASSLNEGVNSPLH
TRBV12-3/TRBV12-4	.	TRBJ1-6	ASSLKGNSPLH
TRBV19	.	TRBJ1-3	ASSIGYRASSGNTIY
TRBV6-1	.	TRBJ1-5	ASSARGQGASNQPQH
TRBV7-9	once	TRBJ1-4	ASSLQGTSTNEKLF
TRBV5-1	.	TRBJ2-3	ASSLAGQVRTDTQY
TRBV28	.	TRBJ1-2	ASSLRGTGGFLDGYT
TRBV19	once	TRBJ1-5	ASTHAPIQGYSNQPQH
TRBV12-3/TRBV12-4	few	TRBJ1-2	ASHMVTFGGYT
TRBV18	.	TRBJ2-1	ASSPLTLNEQF
TRBV2	.	TRBJ1-1	ASRDRGGSEEAF
TRBV10-2	.	TRBJ1-3	ASSGPGGGNTIY
TRBV19	few	TRBJ1-2	ASSKSGTVNNYGYT
TRBV6-4	.	TRBJ2-6	ASSEGRGRANVLT
TRBV11-2	few	TRBJ1-2	ASSSGQNYGYT
TRBV11-2	.	TRBJ1-4	ASRGGPNEKLF
TRBV11-2	.	TRBJ1-6	ASSPRGSVSPLH
TRBV29-1	.	TRBJ1-1	SVAGTGTEAF
TRBV15	.	TRBJ1-3	ATSRGAGSGNTIY
TRBV18	.	TRBJ1-1	ASSPTVMNTEAF
TRBV5-1	.	TRBJ2-7	ASSLGGAGTLY
TRBV18	.	TRBJ1-1	ASSPTTGGRSEAF
TRBV2	.	TRBJ1-6	ASSDIRGGISNSPLH
TRBV11-3	.	TRBJ1-3	ASSSRSGNTIY
TRBV7-9	.	TRBJ1-5	ASSLAAGSNQPQH
TRBV5-1	.	TRBJ2-1	ASTSTRTGSGGEQF
TRBV7-9	.	TRBJ2-7	ASSFTGENEQY
TRBV19	.	TRBJ1-5	ASSIINRGSNQPQH
TRBV15	.	TRBJ2-1	ATSRIGGAGYNEQF
TRBV10-1	.	TRBJ2-2	ASSTGTGLVIGTGELF
TRBV10-3	.	TRBJ1-1	AIGRQGADTEAF
TRBV10-2	.	TRBJ2-3	ASSVGGPPEDTQY
TRBV19	medium-sized	TRBJ1-3	ASSILLGNTIY
TRBV2	.	TRBJ1-5	ASSLQGLDQPQH
TRBV29-1	.	TRBJ1-2	SGTNRGEGYT
TRBV7-8	.	TRBJ1-5	ASSLETGVQPQH
TRBV5-1	.	TRBJ2-2	ASSGTGTGVRTGELF
TRBV10-3	.	TRBJ1-1	AISEVRAREAF
TRBV5-1	.	TRBJ1-3	ASSLDGQGNTIY
TRBV2	.	TRBJ1-3	ASGPQGLAGNTIY
TRBV18	.	TRBJ1-2	ASSPSAGWNYGYT
TRBV2	.	TRBJ1-4	ASSDRGEKLF
TRBV11-2	.	TRBJ2-7	ASSLGLYSYEQY
TRBV21-1	once	TRBJ1-1	ASSPGQGDTEAF